This TCR beta chain derives from a study of cytomegalovirus exposure and HLA in healthy donors. CDR3 length: 16 amino acids. Researchers ran the PCR with 60 Vbeta and 13 Jbeta primers. Clones were sequenced by immunoSEQ multiplex PCR, and TCRdb holds only the in-frame ones, with some missing. The sample records over 200,000 clones, over 65% being singletons. The rearrangement uses TRBV12-2 and TRBJ1-3. TRBV12-2 is annotated as a pseudogene. The specimen sequenced was PBMCs. The TCR was taken from a woman aged 55-69 years in good health and CMV-seropositive. This chain's CDR3 is CASRFRSGWSGNTIYF. Here the CDR3 DNA reads TGTGCAAGTCGCTTCCGATCGGGGTGGTCTGGAAACACCATATATTTT.